A selection of T cell receptor beta chains follows, all from one sample in a study of blood T cell repertoires in COVID-19. Some clones are missing from TCRdb's copy, which holds only in-frame ones; the method was immunoSEQ multiplex PCR. Among over 250,000 clones, 70% to 90% were seen once, and the ten largest hold approximately 11%. Sequencing was carried out using peripheral blood. All receptors come from a woman in her seventies with acute or convalescent COVID-19. The CDR3 runs from the conserved cysteine through the conserved F or W. The D gene is left open where the match is weak. Size tells how often a clone was seen (once, few, many) or the class of an expanded clone, and some rows leave it out.

d_gene	j_gene	abundance	v_gene	CDR3aa	CDR3nt
TRBD2	TRBJ2-1	.	TRBV7-9	CASTLTGAGGYYNEQFF	TGTGCCAGCACCCTCACCGGGGCGGGGGGGTACTACAATGAGCAGTTCTTC
TRBD1	TRBJ1-1	.	TRBV4-2	CASSPGGPNTEAFF	TGTGCCAGCAGCCCAGGGGGACCGAACACTGAAGCTTTCTTT
.	TRBJ1-2	.	TRBV11-2	CASSLGGPYGYTF	TGTGCCAGCAGCTTAGGAGGTCCCTATGGCTACACCTTC
.	TRBJ1-6	.	TRBV6-5	CASSYTRIESPLHF	TGTGCCAGCAGTTACACCAGAATCGAATCACCCCTCCACTTT
.	TRBJ1-1	few	TRBV5-4	CASNPGAGPYAEAFF	TGTGCCAGCAACCCTGGGGCAGGGCCCTATGCTGAAGCTTTCTTT
TRBD1	TRBJ1-2	.	TRBV7-3	CASSSTGTGGGYTF	TGTGCCAGCAGCTCAACTGGGACAGGAGGGGGCTACACCTTC
TRBD1	TRBJ1-1	.	TRBV2	CASSRDSSGKAFF	TGTGCCAGCAGTCGGGACAGCTCAGGGAAAGCTTTCTTT
TRBD1	TRBJ1-5	.	TRBV7-9	CASSLTGDQPQHF	TGTGCCAGCAGCTTAACAGGGGATCAGCCCCAGCATTTT
TRBD2	TRBJ2-7	.	TRBV19	CASSSPGGKYYEQYF	TGTGCCAGTAGTTCCCCGGGAGGTAAATACTACGAGCAGTACTTC
.	TRBJ1-1	.	TRBV6-4	CASQGGHTEAFF	TGTGCCAGCCAGGGAGGGCACACTGAAGCTTTCTTT
.	TRBJ1-5	.	TRBV14	CASSSGEREPQHF	TGTGCCAGCAGCTCGGGGGAGAGGGAGCCCCAGCATTTT
.	TRBJ1-2	.	TRBV2	CASSERGHGYTF	TGTGCCAGCAGTGAAAGGGGACACGGCTACACCTTC
.	TRBJ1-2	.	TRBV2	CASMGTYGYTF	TGTGCCAGCATGGGGACTTATGGCTACACCTTC
.	TRBJ2-2	.	TRBV5-6	CASSFPQGNTGELFF	TGTGCCAGCAGCTTTCCGCAGGGTAACACCGGGGAGCTGTTTTTT
.	TRBJ1-1	.	TRBV2	CASSEAGVAFF	TGTGCCAGCAGTGAAGCGGGAGTAGCTTTCTTT
.	TRBJ1-1	.	TRBV7-8	CASSRAVEAFF	TGTGCCAGCAGCCGCGCGGTTGAAGCTTTCTTT
.	TRBJ2-2	.	TRBV11-3	CASATGYGELFF	TGTGCCAGCGCCACAGGGTACGGGGAGCTGTTTTTT
.	TRBJ1-5	.	TRBV4-1	CASSRGLNSNQPQHF	TGCGCCAGCAGCCGCGGACTTAATAGCAATCAGCCCCAGCATTTT
TRBD2	TRBJ2-5	.	TRBV13	CASSFRLAGGSVAQYF	TGTGCCAGCAGCTTCCGACTAGCGGGGGGATCTGTGGCCCAGTACTTC
.	TRBJ1-2	.	TRBV2	CASRETQRGGYTF	TGTGCCAGCAGAGAGACCCAGCGGGGTGGCTACACCTTC
TRBD2	TRBJ2-7	.	TRBV5-4	CASSSSSGGREQYF	TGTGCCAGCAGCTCTTCCTCGGGGGGGCGCGAGCAGTACTTC
.	TRBJ2-5	.	TRBV3-1/TRBV3-2	CASSQGSFPTETQYF	TGTGCCAGCAGCCAAGGGTCGTTCCCCACTGAGACCCAGTACTTC
TRBD1	TRBJ2-7	few	TRBV6-5	CASSLRQGRADQYF	TGTGCCAGCAGTCTCCGACAGGGACGGGCGGATCAGTACTTC
.	TRBJ2-2	.	TRBV10-3	CAIRPGLAGTGELFF	TGTGCCATCAGGCCCGGACTGGCCGGGACCGGGGAGCTGTTTTTT
.	TRBJ1-5	.	TRBV4-1	CASSQGEGVGQPQHF	TGCGCCAGCAGCCAAGGAGAAGGGGTAGGACAGCCCCAGCATTTT
.	TRBJ2-1	.	TRBV18	CASSPNQSGGPNEQFF	TGTGCCAGCTCACCAAATCAATCAGGAGGTCCAAATGAGCAGTTCTTC
.	TRBJ1-4	.	TRBV5-8	CASSLATVNEKLFF	TGTGCCAGCAGCTTGGCAACAGTGAATGAAAAACTGTTTTTT
.	TRBJ1-1	.	TRBV7-9	CASSHNTPPTEAFF	TGTGCCAGCAGCCATAATACACCTCCCACTGAAGCTTTCTTT
.	TRBJ1-5	few	TRBV2	CASSREQPQHF	TGTGCCAGCAGTCGGGAACAGCCCCAGCATTTT
.	TRBJ1-1	.	TRBV3-1/TRBV3-2	CASRGGIEAFF	TGTGCCAGCAGGGGGGGGATCGAAGCTTTCTTT
.	TRBJ2-1	.	TRBV27	CASSLSPGEQFF	TGTGCCAGCAGTTTATCCCCGGGTGAGCAGTTCTTC
.	TRBJ2-3	.	TRBV7-8	CASSLEFRQLVGDTQYF	TGTGCCAGCAGCTTAGAGTTCAGACAGCTTGTTGGGGATACGCAGTATTTT
TRBD2	TRBJ2-5	.	TRBV15	CATSGGGYQETQYF	TGTGCCACCTCTGGGGGGGGGTACCAAGAGACCCAGTACTTC
.	TRBJ2-3	.	TRBV9	CASSVVTVPTDTQYF	TGTGCCAGCAGCGTAGTCACAGTCCCCACAGATACGCAGTATTTT
TRBD2	TRBJ2-5	.	TRBV7-8	CASSPHRRLAGGLGETQYF	TGTGCCAGCAGCCCCCACAGACGACTAGCGGGGGGGCTAGGGGAGACCCAGTACTTC
.	TRBJ2-5	.	TRBV7-8	CASSLGGRETQYF	TGTGCCAGCAGCTTAGGAGGGCGAGAGACCCAGTACTTC
.	TRBJ1-1	once	TRBV2	CASRWERDTEAFF	TGTGCCAGCAGGTGGGAGAGGGACACTGAAGCTTTCTTT
TRBD2	TRBJ2-1	.	TRBV9	CASSARAGDNEQFF	TGTGCCAGCAGCGCACGGGCGGGGGACAATGAGCAGTTCTTC
TRBD1	TRBJ1-6	.	TRBV7-9	CASSAGGMNSPLHF	TGTGCCAGCAGCGCAGGGGGGATGAATTCACCCCTCCACTTT
.	TRBJ1-2	.	TRBV7-2	CASSLEAGYNYGYTF	TGTGCCAGCAGCTTAGAAGCAGGATACAACTATGGCTACACCTTC
.	TRBJ1-5	few	TRBV21-1	CAVQGGGSNQPQHF	TGTGCCGTACAAGGGGGCGGGAGCAATCAGCCCCAGCATTTT
.	TRBJ1-2	.	TRBV15	CATSRGTTGLREGYTF	TGTGCCACCAGCAGAGGCACTACAGGGCTTCGGGAAGGCTACACCTTC
TRBD1	TRBJ1-6	.	TRBV28	CASSLGQGGSPLHF	TGTGCCAGCAGTTTAGGACAGGGTGGTTCACCCCTCCACTTT
.	TRBJ1-5	.	TRBV7-9	CASSPGLSNQPQHF	TGTGCCAGCAGCCCGGGTCTTAGCAATCAGCCCCAGCATTTT
.	TRBJ1-1	.	TRBV10-3	CAIRDGGGGTEAFF	TGTGCCATCAGGGATGGAGGCGGCGGCACTGAAGCTTTCTTT
TRBD1	TRBJ2-7	.	TRBV7-8	CASSLTGSAEYF	TGTGCCAGCAGCTTGACAGGGAGTGCGGAGTACTTC
.	TRBJ1-1	few	TRBV27	CASRDGGAGAEQAFF	TGTGCCAGCCGCGATGGGGGGGCTGGGGCGGAGCAAGCTTTCTTT
.	TRBJ2-5	.	TRBV3-1/TRBV3-2	CASRLRGGAGETQYF	TGTGCCAGCAGACTTCGAGGGGGGGCCGGAGAGACCCAGTACTTC
.	TRBJ1-1	.	TRBV5-1	CASSPDMNTEAFF	TGCGCCAGCAGCCCTGACATGAACACTGAAGCTTTCTTT
TRBD2	TRBJ2-1	.	TRBV2	CASSPTLTSGGKFF	TGTGCCAGCAGCCCCACGTTGACTAGCGGGGGCAAGTTCTTC
.	TRBJ1-5	.	TRBV5-1	CASSVDTGNQPQHF	TGCGCCAGCAGCGTCGATACAGGGAATCAGCCCCAGCATTTT
.	TRBJ1-1	.	TRBV6-5	CASSSGVGVTEAFF	TGTGCCAGCAGTTCGGGGGTAGGGGTCACTGAAGCTTTCTTT
.	TRBJ1-1	.	TRBV5-1	CASSLDPGTQHQLAFF	TGCGCCAGCAGCTTGGATCCAGGAACCCAACATCAATTAGCTTTCTTT